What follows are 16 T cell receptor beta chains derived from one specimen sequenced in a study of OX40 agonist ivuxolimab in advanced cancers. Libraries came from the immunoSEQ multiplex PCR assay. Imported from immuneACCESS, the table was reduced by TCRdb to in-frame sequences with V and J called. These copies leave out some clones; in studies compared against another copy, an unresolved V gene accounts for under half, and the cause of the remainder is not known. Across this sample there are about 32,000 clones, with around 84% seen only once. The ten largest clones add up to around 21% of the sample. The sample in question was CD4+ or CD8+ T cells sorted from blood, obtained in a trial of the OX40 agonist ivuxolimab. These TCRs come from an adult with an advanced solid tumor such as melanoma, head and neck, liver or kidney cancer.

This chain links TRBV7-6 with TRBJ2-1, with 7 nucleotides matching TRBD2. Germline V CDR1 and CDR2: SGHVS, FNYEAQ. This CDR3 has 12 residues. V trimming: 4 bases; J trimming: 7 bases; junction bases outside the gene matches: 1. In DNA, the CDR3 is TGTGCCAGCAGCTCACTAGCGAATGAGCAGTTCTTC. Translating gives CASSSLANEQFF.

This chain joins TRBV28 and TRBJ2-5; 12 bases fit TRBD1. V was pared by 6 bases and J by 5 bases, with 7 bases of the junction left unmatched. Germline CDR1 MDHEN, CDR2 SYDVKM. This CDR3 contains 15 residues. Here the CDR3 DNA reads TGTGCCAGCAGCTACCGGGACAGGGGGCGCGAGACCCAGTACTTC. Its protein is CASSYRDRGRETQYF.

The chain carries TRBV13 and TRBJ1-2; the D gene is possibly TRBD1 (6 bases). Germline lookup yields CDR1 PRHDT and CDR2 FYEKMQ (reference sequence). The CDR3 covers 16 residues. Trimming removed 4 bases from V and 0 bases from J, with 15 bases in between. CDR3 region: CASSSTDRPPNYGYTF. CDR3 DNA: TGTGCCAGCAGCTCGACAGACAGGCCCCCTAACTATGGCTACACCTTC.

As DNA, the CDR3 is TGTGCCAGCAGCTTATGGGGAACTAATGAAAAACTGTTTTTT. It codes for CASSLWGTNEKLFF. The J gene is TRBJ1-4, the V gene TRBV5-4; D gene unclear. CDR1 and CDR2 (germline): SGHNT, YYREEE (reference sequence). The V end was cut by 2 bases, the J end by 1 base, with 6 bases between. The CDR3 consists of 14 residues.

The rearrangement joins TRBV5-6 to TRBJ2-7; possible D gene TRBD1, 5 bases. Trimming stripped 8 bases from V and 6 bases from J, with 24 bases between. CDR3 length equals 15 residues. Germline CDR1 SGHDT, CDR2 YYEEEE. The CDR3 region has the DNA TGTGCCAGTTCCCTTGGGGTGCTAGGGGCCATCGAGCAGTACTTC. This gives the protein CASSLGVLGAIEQYF. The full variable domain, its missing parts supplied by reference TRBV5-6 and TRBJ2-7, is DAGVTQSPTHLIKTRGQQVTLRCSPKSGHDTVSWYQQALGQGPQFIFQYYEEEERQRGNFPDRFSGHQFPNYSSELNVNALLLGDSALYLCASSLGVLGAIEQYFGPGTRLTVT.

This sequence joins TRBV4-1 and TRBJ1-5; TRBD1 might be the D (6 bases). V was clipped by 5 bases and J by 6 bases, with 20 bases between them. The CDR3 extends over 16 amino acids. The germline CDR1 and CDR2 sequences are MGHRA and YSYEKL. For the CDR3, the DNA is TGCGCCAGCAGCGTGTATTTTCAGGGGTTGGGTCAGCCCCAGCATTTT. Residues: CASSVYFQGLGQPQHF.

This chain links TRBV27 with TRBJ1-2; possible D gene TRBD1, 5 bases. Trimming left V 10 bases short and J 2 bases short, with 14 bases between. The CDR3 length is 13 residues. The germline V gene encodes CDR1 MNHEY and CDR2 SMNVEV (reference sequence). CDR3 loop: CATKEGSNYGYTF. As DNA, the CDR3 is TGTGCCACCAAAGAGGGGTCAAACTATGGCTACACCTTC.

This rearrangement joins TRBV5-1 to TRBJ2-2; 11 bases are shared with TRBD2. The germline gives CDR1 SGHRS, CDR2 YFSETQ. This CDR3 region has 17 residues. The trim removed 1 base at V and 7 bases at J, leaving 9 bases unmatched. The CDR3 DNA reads TGCGCCAGCAGCTTGATAGTAGCGGGAGGGCCCGGCGGGGAGCTGTTTTTT. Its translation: CASSLIVAGGPGGELFF.

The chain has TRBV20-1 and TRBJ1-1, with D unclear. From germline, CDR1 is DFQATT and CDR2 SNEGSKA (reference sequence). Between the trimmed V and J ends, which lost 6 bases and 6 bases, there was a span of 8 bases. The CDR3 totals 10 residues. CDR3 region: CSASFSEAFF. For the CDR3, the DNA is TGCAGTGCCAGTTTTTCTGAAGCTTTCTTT.

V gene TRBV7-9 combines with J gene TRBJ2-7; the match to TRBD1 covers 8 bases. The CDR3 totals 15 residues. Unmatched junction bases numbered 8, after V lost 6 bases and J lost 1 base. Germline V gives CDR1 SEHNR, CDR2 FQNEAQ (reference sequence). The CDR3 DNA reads TGTGCCAGCAGGGCGGACAGGGACCCATCCTACGAGCAGTACTTC. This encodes CASRADRDPSYEQYF.

The CDR3 loop reads CASRPGLGTEAFF. The CDR3, as DNA: TGTGCCAGCAGACCAGGGTTAGGCACTGAAGCTTTCTTT. The chain recombines TRBV11-1 with TRBJ1-1; weak D call: TRBD1 (5 bases). Trimming pared 6 bases from V and 4 bases from J, leaving 12 bases between. Germline CDR1 is SGHAT and CDR2 is FQDESV (reference sequence). This CDR3 has 13 residues.

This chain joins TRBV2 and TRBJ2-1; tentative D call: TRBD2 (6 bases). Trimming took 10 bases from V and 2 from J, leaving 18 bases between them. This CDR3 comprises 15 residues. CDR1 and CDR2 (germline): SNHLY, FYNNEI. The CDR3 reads CATDRRGQTYNEQFF. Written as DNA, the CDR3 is TGTGCCACCGATCGGAGGGGCCAAACCTACAATGAGCAGTTCTTC. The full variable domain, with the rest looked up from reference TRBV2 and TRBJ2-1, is EPEVTQTPSHQVTQMGQEVILRCVPISNHLYFYWYRQILGQKVEFLVSFYNNEISEKSEIFDDQFSVERPDGSNFTLKIRSTKLEDSAMYFCATDRRGQTYNEQFFGPGTRLTVL.

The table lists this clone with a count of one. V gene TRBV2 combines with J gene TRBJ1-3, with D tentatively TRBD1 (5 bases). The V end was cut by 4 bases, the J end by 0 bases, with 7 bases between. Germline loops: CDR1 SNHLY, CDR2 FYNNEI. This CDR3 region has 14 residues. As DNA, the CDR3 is TGTGCCAGCAGTGGGACAAGCTCTGGAAACACCATATATTTT. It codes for CASSGTSSGNTIYF.

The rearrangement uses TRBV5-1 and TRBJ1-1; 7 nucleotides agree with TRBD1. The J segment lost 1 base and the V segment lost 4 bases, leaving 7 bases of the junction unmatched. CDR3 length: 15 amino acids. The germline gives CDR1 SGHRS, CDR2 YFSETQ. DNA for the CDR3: TGCGCCAGCAGCAGGGACAGCCTCGGGAACACTGAAGCTTTCTTT. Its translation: CASSRDSLGNTEAFF. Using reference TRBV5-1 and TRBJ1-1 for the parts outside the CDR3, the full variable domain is KAGVTQTPRYLIKTRGQQVTLSCSPISGHRSVSWYQQTPGQGLQFLFEYFSETQRNKGNFPGRFSGRQFSNSRSEMNVSTLELGDSALYLCASSRDSLGNTEAFFGQGTRLTVV.

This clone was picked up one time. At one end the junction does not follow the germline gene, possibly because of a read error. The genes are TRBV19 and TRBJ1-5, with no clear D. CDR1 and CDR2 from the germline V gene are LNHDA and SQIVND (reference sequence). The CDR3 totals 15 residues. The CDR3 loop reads CASTINSWGNQPQHF. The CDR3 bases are TGTGCCAGTACTATAAATTCCTGGGGCAATCAGCCCCAGCATTTT.

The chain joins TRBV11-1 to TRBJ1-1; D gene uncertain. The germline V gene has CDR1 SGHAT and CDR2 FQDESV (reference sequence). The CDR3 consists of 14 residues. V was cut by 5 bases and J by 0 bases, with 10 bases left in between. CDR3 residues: CASSRGRLNTEAFF. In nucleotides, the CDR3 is TGTGCCAGCAGCCGCGGACGTTTGAACACTGAAGCTTTCTTT. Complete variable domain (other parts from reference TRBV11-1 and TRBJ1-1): EAEVAQSPRYKITEKSQAVAFWCDPISGHATLYWYRQILGQGPELLVQFQDESVVDDSQLPKDRFSAERLKGVDSTLKIQPAELGDSAMYLCASSRGRLNTEAFFGQGTRLTVV.